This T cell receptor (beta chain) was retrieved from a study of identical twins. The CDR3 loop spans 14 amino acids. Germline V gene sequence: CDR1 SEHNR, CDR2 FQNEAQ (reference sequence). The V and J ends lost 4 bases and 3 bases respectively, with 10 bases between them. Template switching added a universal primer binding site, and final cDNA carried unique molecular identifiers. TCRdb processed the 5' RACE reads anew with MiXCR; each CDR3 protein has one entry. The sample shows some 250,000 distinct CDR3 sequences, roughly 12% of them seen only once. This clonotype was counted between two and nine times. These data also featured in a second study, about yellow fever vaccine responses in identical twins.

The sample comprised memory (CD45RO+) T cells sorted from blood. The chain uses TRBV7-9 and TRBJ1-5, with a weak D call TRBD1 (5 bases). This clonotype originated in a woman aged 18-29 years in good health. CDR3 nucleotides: TGTGCCAGCAGCTCGGACACATTCAATCAGCCCCAGCATTTT. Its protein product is CASSSDTFNQPQHF.